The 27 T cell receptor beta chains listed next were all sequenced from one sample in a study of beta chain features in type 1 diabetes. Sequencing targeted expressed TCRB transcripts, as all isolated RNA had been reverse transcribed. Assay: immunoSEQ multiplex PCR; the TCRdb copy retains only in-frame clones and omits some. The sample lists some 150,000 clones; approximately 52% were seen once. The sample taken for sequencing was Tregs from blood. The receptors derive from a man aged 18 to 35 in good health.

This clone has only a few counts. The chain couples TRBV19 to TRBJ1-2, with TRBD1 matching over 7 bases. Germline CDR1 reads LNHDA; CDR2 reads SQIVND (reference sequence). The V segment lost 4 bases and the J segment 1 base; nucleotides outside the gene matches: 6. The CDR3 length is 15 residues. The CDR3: CASSTTGQLNYGYTF. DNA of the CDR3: TGTGCCAGTAGTACAACGGGACAGCTTAACTATGGCTACACCTTC.

Here the CDR3 DNA reads TGTGCCAGCAGCGTTACTGGTGAAGCTTTCTTT. Residues: CASSVTGEAFF. This sequence joins TRBV5-6 and TRBJ1-1; D uncertain. Germline V gives CDR1 SGHDT, CDR2 YYEEEE. This CDR3 comprises 11 residues. With 4 bases removed from V and 7 bases from J, the gap between germline ends came to 8 bases.

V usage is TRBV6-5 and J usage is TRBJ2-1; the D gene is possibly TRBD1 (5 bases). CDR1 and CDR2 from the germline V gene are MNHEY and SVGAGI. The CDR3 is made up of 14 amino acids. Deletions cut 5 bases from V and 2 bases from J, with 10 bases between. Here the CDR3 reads CASSKGAPYNEQFF. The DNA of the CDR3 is TGTGCCAGCAGTAAAGGGGCCCCCTACAATGAGCAGTTCTTC.

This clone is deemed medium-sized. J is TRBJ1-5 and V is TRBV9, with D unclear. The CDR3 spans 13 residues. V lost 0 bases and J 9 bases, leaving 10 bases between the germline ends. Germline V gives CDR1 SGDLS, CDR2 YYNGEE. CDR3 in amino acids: CASSVATGMPQHF. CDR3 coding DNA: TGTGCCAGCAGCGTAGCTACGGGTATGCCCCAGCATTTT.

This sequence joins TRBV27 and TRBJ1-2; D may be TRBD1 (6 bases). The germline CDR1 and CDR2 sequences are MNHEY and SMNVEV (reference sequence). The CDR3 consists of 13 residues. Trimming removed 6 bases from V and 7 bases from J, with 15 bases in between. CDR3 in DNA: TGTGCCAGCAGGATACAGGGCTCGGGTGGCTACACCTTC. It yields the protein CASRIQGSGGYTF.

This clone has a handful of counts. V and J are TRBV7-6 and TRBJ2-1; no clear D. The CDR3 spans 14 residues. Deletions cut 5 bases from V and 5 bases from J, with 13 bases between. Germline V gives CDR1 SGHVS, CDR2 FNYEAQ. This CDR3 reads CASSPTVLDNEQFF. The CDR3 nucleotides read TGTGCCAGCAGCCCCACGGTACTTGACAATGAGCAGTTCTTC. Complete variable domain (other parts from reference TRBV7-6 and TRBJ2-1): GAGVSQSPRYKVTKRGQDVALRCDPISGHVSLYWYRQALGQGPEFLTYFNYEAQQDKSGLPNDRFSAERPEGSISTLTIQRTEQRDSAMYRCASSPTVLDNEQFFGPGTRLTVL.

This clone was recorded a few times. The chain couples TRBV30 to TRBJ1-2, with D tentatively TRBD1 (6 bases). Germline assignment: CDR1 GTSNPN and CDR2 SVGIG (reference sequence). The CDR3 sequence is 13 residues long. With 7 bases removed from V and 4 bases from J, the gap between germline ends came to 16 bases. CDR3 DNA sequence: TGTGCCTCCGGAGAGGACAGCTTCTATGGCTACACCTTC. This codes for CASGEDSFYGYTF.

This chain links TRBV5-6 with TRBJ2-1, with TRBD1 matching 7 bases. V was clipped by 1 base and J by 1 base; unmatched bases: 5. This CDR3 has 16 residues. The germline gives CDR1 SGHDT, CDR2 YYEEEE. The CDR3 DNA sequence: TGTGCCAGCAGCTTGCTCGGGACAGATTCCTACAATGAGCAGTTCTTC. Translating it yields CASSLLGTDSYNEQFF.

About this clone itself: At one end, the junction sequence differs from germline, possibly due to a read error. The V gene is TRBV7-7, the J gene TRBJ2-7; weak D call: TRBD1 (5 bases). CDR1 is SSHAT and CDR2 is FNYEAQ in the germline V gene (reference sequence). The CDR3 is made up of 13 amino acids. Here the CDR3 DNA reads TGTGCTAGCAGCTTAGAGCAGGGCTACGAGCAGTACTTC. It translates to CASSLEQGYEQYF.

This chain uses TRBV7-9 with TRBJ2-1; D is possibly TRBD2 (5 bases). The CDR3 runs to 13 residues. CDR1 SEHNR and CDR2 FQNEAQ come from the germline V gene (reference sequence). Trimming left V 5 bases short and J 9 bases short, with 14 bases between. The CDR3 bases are TGTGCCAGCAGCCTCGGGCAGGAGGTTGAGCAGTTCTTC. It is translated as CASSLGQEVEQFF.

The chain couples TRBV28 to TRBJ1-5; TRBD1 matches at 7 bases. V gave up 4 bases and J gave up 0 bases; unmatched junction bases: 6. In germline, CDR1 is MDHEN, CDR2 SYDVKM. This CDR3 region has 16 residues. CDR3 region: CASSSHRGYSNQPQHF. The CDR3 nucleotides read TGTGCCAGCAGTTCTCACAGGGGATATAGCAATCAGCCCCAGCATTTT.

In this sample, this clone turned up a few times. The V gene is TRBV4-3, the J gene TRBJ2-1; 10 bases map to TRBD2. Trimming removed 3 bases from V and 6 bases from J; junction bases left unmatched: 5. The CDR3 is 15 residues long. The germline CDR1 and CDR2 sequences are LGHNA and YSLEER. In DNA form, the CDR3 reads TGCGCCAGCAGCCAGGGGACTAGCGCCGGCAATGAGCAGTTCTTC. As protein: CASSQGTSAGNEQFF.

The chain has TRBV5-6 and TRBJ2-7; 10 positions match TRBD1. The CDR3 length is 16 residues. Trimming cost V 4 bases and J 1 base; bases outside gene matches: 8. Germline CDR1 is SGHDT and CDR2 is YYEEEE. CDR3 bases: TGTGCCAGCAGCCTGCTGGGGACAGGGGATTCCTACGAGCAGTACTTC. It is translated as CASSLLGTGDSYEQYF. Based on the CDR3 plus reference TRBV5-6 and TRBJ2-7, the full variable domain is DAGVTQSPTHLIKTRGQQVTLRCSPKSGHDTVSWYQQALGQGPQFIFQYYEEEERQRGNFPDRFSGHQFPNYSSELNVNALLLGDSALYLCASSLLGTGDSYEQYFGPGTRLTVT.

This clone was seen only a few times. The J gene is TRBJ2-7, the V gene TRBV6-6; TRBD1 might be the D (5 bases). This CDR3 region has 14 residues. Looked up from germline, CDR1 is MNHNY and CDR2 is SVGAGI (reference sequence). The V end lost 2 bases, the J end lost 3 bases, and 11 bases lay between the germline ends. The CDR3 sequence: CASSYGIGVYEQYF. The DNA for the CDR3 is TGTGCCAGCAGTTACGGGATAGGGGTCTACGAGCAGTACTTC.

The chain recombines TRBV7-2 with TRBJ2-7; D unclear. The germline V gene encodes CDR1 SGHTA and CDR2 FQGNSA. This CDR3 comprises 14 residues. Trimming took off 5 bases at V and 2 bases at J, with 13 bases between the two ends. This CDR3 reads CASSLLTTTYEQYF. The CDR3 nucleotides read TGTGCCAGCAGCCTTCTCACAACCACCTACGAGCAGTACTTC.

The CDR3 reads CSGTSATGQFF. In DNA form, the CDR3 reads TGCAGTGGAACTAGCGCGACGGGGCAGTTCTTC. This chain connects TRBV20-1 to TRBJ2-1; 7 bases line up with TRBD2. CDR3 length: 11 residues. Germline assignment: CDR1 DFQATT and CDR2 SNEGSKA (reference sequence). With V trimmed by 7 bases and J by 12 bases, 9 bases remained unmatched.

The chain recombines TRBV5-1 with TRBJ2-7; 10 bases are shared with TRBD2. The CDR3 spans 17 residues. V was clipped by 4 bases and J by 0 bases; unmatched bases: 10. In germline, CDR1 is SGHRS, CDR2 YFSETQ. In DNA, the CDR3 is TGCGCCAGCAGCCTTACTAGCGGGATGACCTTCTCCTACGAGCAGTACTTC. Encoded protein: CASSLTSGMTFSYEQYF.

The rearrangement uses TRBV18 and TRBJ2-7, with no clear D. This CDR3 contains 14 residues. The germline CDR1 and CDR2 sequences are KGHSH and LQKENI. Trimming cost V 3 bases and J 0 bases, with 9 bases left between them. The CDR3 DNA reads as TGTGCCAGCTCACCCCCTTACGGCTCCTACGAGCAGTACTTC. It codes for CASSPPYGSYEQYF.

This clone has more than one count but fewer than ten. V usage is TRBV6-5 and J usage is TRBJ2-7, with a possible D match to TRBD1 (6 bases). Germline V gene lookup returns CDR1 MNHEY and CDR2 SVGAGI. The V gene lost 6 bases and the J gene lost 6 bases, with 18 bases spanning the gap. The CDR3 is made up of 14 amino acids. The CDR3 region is CASSSTQGQSEQYF. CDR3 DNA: TGTGCCAGCAGCTCTACCCAGGGGCAAAGCGAGCAGTACTTC.

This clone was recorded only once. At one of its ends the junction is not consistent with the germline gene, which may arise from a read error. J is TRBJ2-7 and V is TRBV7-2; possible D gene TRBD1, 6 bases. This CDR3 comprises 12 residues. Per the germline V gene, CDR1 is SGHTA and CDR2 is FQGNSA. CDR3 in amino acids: CASSFNLDSPLF. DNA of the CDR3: TGTGCCAGCAGCTTTAATCTGGACAGTCCCCTCTTC.

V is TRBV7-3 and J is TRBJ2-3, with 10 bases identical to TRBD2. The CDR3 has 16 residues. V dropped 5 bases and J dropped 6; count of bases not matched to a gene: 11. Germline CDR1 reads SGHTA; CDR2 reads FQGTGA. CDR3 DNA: TGTGCCAGCAGCCGGGGAGCGGGGGGGCCAAGGGATACGCAGTATTTT. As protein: CASSRGAGGPRDTQYF.

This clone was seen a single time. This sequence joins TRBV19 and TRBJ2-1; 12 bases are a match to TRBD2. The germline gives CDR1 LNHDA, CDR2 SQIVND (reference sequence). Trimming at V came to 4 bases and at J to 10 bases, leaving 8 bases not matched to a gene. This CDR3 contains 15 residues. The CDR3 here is CASSRLAGGLREQFF. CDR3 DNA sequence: TGTGCCAGTAGTAGGCTAGCGGGAGGGCTCAGGGAGCAGTTCTTC.

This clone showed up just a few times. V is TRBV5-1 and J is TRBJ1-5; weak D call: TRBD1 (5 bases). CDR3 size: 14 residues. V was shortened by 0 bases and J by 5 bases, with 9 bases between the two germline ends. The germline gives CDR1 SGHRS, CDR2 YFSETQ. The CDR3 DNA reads TGCGCCAGCAGCTTGGAAGGGGCACATCAGCCCCAGCATTTT. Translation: CASSLEGAHQPQHF. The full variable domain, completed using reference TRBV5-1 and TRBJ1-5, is KAGVTQTPRYLIKTRGQQVTLSCSPISGHRSVSWYQQTPGQGLQFLFEYFSETQRNKGNFPGRFSGRQFSNSRSEMNVSTLELGDSALYLCASSLEGAHQPQHFGDGTRLSIL.

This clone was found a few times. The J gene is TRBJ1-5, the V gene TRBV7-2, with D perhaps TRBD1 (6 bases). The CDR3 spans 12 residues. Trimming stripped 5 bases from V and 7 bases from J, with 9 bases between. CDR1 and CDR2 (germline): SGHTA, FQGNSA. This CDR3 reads CASSLGQQPQHF. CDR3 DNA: TGTGCCAGCAGCCTAGGACAGCAGCCCCAGCATTTT.

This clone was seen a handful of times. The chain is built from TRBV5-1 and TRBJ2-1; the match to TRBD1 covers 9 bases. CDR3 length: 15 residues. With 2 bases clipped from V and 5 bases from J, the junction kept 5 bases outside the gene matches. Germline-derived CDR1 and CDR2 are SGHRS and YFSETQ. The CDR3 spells CASSFMGQGNNEQFF. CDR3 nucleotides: TGCGCCAGCAGCTTCATGGGACAGGGAAACAATGAGCAGTTCTTC.

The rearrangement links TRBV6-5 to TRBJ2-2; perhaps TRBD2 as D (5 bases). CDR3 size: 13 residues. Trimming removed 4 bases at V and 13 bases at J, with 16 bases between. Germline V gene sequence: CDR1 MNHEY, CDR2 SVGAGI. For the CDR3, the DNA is TGTGCCAGCAGTTCCCCCGGTAGGAGGACGCTGTTTTTT. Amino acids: CASSSPGRRTLFF.

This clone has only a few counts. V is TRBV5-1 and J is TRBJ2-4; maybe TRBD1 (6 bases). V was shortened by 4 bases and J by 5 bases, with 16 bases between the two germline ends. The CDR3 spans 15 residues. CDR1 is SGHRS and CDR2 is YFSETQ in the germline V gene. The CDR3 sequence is CASSTGQGRQNIQYF. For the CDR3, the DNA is TGCGCCAGCAGCACGGGGCAGGGGCGGCAAAACATTCAGTACTTC.